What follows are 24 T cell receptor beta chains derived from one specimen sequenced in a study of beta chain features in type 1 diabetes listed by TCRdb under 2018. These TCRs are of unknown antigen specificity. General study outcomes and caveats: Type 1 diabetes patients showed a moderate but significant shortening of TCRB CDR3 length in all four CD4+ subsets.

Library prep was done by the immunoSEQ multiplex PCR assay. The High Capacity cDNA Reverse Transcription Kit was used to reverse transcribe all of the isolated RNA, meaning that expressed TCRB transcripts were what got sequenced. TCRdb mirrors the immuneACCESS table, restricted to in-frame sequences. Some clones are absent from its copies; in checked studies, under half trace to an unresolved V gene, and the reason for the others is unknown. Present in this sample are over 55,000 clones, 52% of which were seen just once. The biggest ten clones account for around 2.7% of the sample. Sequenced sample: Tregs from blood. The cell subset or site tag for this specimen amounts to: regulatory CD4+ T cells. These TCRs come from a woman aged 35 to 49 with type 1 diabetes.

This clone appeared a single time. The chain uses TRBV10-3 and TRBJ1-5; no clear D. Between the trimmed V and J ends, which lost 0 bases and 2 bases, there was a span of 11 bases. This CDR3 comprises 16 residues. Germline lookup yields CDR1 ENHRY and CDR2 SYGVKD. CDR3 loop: CAISESFYSGNQPQHF. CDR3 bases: TGTGCCATCAGTGAGTCGTTTTACAGTGGCAATCAGCCCCAGCATTTT.

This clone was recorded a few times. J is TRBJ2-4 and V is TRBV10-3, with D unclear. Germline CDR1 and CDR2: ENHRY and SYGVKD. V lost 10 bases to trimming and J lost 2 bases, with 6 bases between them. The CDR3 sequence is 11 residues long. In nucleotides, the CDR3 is TGTGCCACCTCTCCCAAAAACATTCAGTACTTC. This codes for CATSPKNIQYF.

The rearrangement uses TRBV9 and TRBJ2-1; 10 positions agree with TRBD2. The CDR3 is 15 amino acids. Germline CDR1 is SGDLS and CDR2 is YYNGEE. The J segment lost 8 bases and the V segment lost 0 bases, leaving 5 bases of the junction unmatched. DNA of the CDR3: TGTGCCAGCAGCGTAGTAGGGACTAGCGAGTATGAGCAGTTCTTC. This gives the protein CASSVVGTSEYEQFF.

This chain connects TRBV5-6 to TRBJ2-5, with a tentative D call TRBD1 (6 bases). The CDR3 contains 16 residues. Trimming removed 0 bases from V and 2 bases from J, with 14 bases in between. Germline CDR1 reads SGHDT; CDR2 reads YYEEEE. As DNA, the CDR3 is TGTGCCAGCAGCTTGGTAACAGGGTCCTTTCAAGAGACCCAGTACTTC. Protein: CASSLVTGSFQETQYF.

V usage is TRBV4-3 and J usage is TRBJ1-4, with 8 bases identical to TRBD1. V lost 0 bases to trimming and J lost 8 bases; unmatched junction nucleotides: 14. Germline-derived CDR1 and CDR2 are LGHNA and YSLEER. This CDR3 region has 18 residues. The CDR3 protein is CASSQDTGQGAPREKLFF. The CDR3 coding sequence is TGCGCCAGCAGCCAAGACACAGGGCAGGGGGCGCCGAGGGAAAAACTGTTTTTT.

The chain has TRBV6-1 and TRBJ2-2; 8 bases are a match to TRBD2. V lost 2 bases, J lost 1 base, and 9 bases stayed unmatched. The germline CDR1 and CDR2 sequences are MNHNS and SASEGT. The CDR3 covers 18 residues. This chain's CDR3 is CASSERYGGGWNTGELFF. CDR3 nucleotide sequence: TGTGCCAGCAGTGAAAGATACGGCGGGGGGTGGAACACCGGGGAGCTGTTTTTT.

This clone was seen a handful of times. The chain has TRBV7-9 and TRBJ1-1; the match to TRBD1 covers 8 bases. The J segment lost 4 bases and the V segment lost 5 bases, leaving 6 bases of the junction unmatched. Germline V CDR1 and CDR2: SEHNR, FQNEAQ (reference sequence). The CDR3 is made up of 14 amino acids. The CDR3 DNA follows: TGTGCCAGCAGCGCCCGACAGGGGAGCACTGAAGCTTTCTTT. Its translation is CASSARQGSTEAFF.

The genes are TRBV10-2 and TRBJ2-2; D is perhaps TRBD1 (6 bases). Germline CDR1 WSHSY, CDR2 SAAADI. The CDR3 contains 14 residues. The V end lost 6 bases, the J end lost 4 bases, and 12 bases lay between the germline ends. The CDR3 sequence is CASSLQGSTGELFF. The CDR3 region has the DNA TGCGCCAGCAGCCTACAGGGTTCCACCGGGGAGCTGTTTTTT.

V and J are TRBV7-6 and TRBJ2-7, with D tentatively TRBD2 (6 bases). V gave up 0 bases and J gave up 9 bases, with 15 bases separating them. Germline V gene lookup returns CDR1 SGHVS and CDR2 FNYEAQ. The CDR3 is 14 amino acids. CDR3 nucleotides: TGTGCCAGCAGCTTAGCGGCGGGACTTGGGGGGCAGTACTTC. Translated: CASSLAAGLGGQYF.

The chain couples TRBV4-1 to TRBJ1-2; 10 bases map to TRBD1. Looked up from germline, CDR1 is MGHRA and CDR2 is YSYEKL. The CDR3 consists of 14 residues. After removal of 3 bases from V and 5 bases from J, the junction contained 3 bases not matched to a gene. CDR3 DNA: TGCGCCAGCAGCCAGGCGGACAGGGGGTATGGCTACACCTTC. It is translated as CASSQADRGYGYTF.

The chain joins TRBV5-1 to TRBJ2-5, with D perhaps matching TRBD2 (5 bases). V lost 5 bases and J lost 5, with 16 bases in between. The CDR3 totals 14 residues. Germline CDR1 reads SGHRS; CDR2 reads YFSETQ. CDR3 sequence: CASSTWGAGETQYF. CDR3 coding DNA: TGCGCCAGCAGTACTTGGGGAGCTGGGGAGACCCAGTACTTC.

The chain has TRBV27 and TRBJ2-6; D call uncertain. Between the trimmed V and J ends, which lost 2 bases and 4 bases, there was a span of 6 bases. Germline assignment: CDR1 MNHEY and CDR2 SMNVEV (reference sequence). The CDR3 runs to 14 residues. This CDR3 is CASSLTSGANVLTF. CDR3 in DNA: TGTGCCAGCAGTTTAACATCCGGGGCCAACGTCCTGACTTTC.

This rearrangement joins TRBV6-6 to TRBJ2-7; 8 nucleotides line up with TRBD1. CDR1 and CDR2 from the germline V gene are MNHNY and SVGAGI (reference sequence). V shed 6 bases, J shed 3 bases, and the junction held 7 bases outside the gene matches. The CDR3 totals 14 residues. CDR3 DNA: TGTGCCAGCAGGCGGACAGGGCTTCGCTACGAGCAGTACTTC. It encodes CASRRTGLRYEQYF.

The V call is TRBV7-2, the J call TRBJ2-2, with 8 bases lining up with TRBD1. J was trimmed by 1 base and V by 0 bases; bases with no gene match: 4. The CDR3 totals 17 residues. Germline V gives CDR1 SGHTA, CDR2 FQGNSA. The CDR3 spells CASSLARTGWNTGELFF. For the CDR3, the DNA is TGTGCCAGCAGCTTAGCCCGGACAGGGTGGAACACCGGGGAGCTGTTTTTT.

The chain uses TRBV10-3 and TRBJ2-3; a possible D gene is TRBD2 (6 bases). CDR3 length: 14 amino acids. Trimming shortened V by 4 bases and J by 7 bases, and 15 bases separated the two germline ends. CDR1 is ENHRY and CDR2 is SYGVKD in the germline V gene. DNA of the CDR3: TGTGCCATCAGTGTGGAGGGGTCCTCCAATACGCAGTATTTT. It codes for CAISVEGSSNTQYF.

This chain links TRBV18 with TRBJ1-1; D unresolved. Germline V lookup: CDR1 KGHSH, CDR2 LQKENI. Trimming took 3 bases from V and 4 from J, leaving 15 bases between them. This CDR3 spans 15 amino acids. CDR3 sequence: CASSPRGGVPTEAFF. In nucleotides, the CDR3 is TGTGCCAGCTCACCCCGTGGCGGGGTGCCCACTGAAGCTTTCTTT.

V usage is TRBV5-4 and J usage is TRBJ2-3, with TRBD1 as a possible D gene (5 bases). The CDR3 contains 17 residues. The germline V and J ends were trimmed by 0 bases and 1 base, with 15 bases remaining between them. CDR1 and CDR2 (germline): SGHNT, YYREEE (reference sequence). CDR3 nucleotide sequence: TGTGCCAGCAGCTTGGAGTGGGGCAGGGCGGGCACAGATACGCAGTATTTT. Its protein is CASSLEWGRAGTDTQYF.

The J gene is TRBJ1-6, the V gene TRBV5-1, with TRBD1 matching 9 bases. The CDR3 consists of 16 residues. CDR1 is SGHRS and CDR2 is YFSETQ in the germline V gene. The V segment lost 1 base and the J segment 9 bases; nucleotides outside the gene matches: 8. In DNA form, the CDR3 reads TGCGCCAGCAGCTTGTCGACAGGGGGATTACTTTCACCCCTCCACTTT. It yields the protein CASSLSTGGLLSPLHF.

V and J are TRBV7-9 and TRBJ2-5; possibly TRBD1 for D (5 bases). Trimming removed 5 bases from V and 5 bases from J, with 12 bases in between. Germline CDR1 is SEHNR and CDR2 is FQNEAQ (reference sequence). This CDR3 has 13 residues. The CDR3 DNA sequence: TGTGCCAGCAGCCGAGACAGCCGGGAGACCCAGTACTTC. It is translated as CASSRDSRETQYF.

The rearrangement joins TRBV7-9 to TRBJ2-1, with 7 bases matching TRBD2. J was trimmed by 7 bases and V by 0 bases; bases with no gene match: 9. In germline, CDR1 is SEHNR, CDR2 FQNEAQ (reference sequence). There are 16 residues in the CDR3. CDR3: CASSLAGGRAGNEQFF. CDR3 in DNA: TGTGCCAGCAGCTTAGCTGGAGGGAGGGCCGGAAATGAGCAGTTCTTC.

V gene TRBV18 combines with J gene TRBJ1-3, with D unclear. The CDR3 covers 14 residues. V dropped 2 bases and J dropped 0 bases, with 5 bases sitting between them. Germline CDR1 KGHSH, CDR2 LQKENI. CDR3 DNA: TGTGCCAGCTCACCAGGCAACTCTGGAAACACCATATATTTT. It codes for CASSPGNSGNTIYF.

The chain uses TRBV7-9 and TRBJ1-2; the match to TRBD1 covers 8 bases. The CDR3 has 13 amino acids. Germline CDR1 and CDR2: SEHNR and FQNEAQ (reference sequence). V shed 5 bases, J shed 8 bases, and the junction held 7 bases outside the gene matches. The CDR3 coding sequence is TGTGCCAGCAGCGTAGGACAGGGTGAGGGCTACACCTTC. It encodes CASSVGQGEGYTF.

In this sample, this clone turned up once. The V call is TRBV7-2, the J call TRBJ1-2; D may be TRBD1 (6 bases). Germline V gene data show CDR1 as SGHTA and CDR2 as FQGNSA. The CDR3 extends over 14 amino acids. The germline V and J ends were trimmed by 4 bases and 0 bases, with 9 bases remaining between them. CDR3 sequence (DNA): TGTGCCAGCAGCTCGGGACACTCTAACTATGGCTACACCTTC. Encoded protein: CASSSGHSNYGYTF.

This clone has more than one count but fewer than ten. The CDR3 here is CASSRGALNTEAFF. CDR3 DNA: TGTGCCAGCAGTCGGGGGGCCTTGAACACTGAAGCTTTCTTT. The chain recombines TRBV5-4 with TRBJ1-1; D may be TRBD1 (6 bases). The V gene's germline CDR1 is SGHNT and CDR2 YYREEE (reference sequence). The V gene lost 5 bases and the J gene lost 0 bases, with 11 bases spanning the gap. The CDR3 runs to 14 residues.